The 21 T cell receptor beta chains reported below all come from one sample, sequenced in a study of blood T cell repertoires in COVID-19. Repertoires were generated with immunoSEQ multiplex PCR, while TCRdb's copy carries only in-frame clones and drops some. The repertoire has some 200,000 clones, approximately 83% of them found once; the top ten carry around 2.7%. The specimen was peripheral blood. These receptors were obtained from a woman aged 30 to 39 who had recovered from COVID-19.

The rearrangement uses TRBV28 and TRBJ1-4, with no clear D. CDR3 length equals 14 residues. Between the trimmed V and J ends, which lost 3 bases and 4 bases, there was a span of 9 bases. Germline loops: CDR1 MDHEN, CDR2 SYDVKM. CDR3 DNA: TGTGCCAGCAGTTTGGAACAGTATAATGAAAAACTGTTTTTT. Protein: CASSLEQYNEKLFF.

The V and J genes are TRBV5-1 and TRBJ1-4; D remains unclear. This CDR3 contains 15 residues. V lost 3 bases, J lost 2 bases, and 11 bases lay in between. Germline V CDR1 and CDR2: SGHRS, YFSETQ. CDR3 region: CASSSQEGTNEKLFF. The CDR3 DNA reads as TGCGCCAGCAGCTCCCAAGAGGGTACTAATGAAAAACTGTTTTTT.

The CDR3 nucleotides are TGTGCCAGCTCACCACAAACTAGCGGGACGAACACCGGGGAGCTGTTTTTT. This sequence encodes CASSPQTSGTNTGELFF. The genes are TRBV18 and TRBJ2-2; 10 positions match TRBD2. CDR3 length: 17 residues. J lost 0 bases, V lost 1 base, and 2 bases had no gene match. CDR1 is KGHSH and CDR2 is LQKENI in the germline V gene. Variable domain in full (rest from reference TRBV18 and TRBJ2-2): NAGVMQNPRHLVRRRGQEARLRCSPMKGHSHVYWYRQLPEEGLKFMVYLQKENIIDESGMPKERFSAEFPKEGPSILRIQQVVRGDSAAYFCASSPQTSGTNTGELFFGEGSRLTVL.

This chain uses TRBV6-4 with TRBJ2-3; D unresolved. The CDR3 runs to 13 residues. Germline CDR1 reads MRHNA; CDR2 reads SNTAGT. V was shortened by 2 bases and J by 1 base, with 4 bases between the two germline ends. The CDR3: CASSDQGTDTQYF. The CDR3 nucleotides read TGTGCCAGCAGTGACCAGGGCACAGATACGCAGTATTTT.

This clone was observed a few times. The V gene is TRBV6-1, the J gene TRBJ1-5; TRBD1 matches 7 bases. V trimming: 3 bases; J trimming: 6 bases; junction bases outside the gene matches: 8. Germline V gives CDR1 MNHNS, CDR2 SASEGT. CDR3 length: 15 residues. CDR3 sequence (DNA): TGTGCCAGCAGTGAGCAAGGGGGCGTTAGTCAGCCCCAGCATTTT. Translating it yields CASSEQGGVSQPQHF.

This chain uses TRBV2 with TRBJ2-1, with 11 positions matching TRBD2. V dropped 5 bases and J dropped 4; count of bases not matched to a gene: 7. CDR1 SNHLY and CDR2 FYNNEI come from the germline V gene. This CDR3 comprises 16 residues. CDR3 region: CASSIRLAGLYNEQFF. The CDR3 bases are TGTGCCAGCAGTATAAGACTAGCGGGGTTATACAATGAGCAGTTCTTC.

CDR3 loop: CASSPVLRGLAKNIQYF. CDR3 in DNA: TGCGCCAGCAGCCCAGTTTTGCGGGGCCTAGCCAAAAACATTCAGTACTTC. V and J are TRBV4-1 and TRBJ2-4, with D maybe TRBD2 (6 bases). CDR3 length: 17 amino acids. The V end lost 4 bases, the J end lost 0 bases, and 16 bases lay between the germline ends. Germline V lookup: CDR1 MGHRA, CDR2 YSYEKL.

CDR3 DNA sequence: TGTGCCAGCAGCTTAGTCGGAGGGAACACCGGGGAGCTGTTTTTT. The encoded protein is CASSLVGGNTGELFF. This sequence joins TRBV7-2 and TRBJ2-2, with a possible D match to TRBD2 (5 bases). V was clipped by 1 base and J by 1 base, with 7 bases between them. The V gene's germline CDR1 is SGHTA and CDR2 FQGNSA. CDR3 length: 15 amino acids.

The chain combines TRBV6-1 with TRBJ2-1; D perhaps matches TRBD1 (7 bases). Trimming removed 8 bases at V and 1 base at J, with 12 bases between. Germline loops: CDR1 MNHNS, CDR2 SASEGT. The CDR3 is 14 amino acids. The CDR3 sequence: CASLEGQSYNEQFF. The CDR3 bases are TGTGCCAGCCTGGAGGGACAGTCCTACAATGAGCAGTTCTTC.

V gene TRBV4-1 combines with J gene TRBJ2-4, with TRBD2 matching over 8 bases. J was trimmed by 7 bases and V by 5 bases; bases with no gene match: 4. This CDR3 has 13 residues. The germline V gene encodes CDR1 MGHRA and CDR2 YSYEKL. The DNA of the CDR3 is TGCGCCAGCAGCTTCCGGGAGGGCAACATTCAGTACTTC. This encodes CASSFREGNIQYF.

The chain recombines TRBV19 with TRBJ1-5; D uncertain. The CDR3 contains 13 residues. Germline V CDR1 and CDR2: LNHDA, SQIVND (reference sequence). The V end was cut by 8 bases, the J end by 5 bases, with 13 bases between. The CDR3 spells CASQRGRDQPQHF. As DNA, the CDR3 is TGTGCCAGTCAACGGGGTAGGGATCAGCCCCAGCATTTT.

The chain couples TRBV29-1 to TRBJ2-3; 9 bases are shared with TRBD2. In germline, CDR1 is SQVTM, CDR2 ANQGSEA. This CDR3 is 14 amino acids long. The J segment lost 4 bases and the V segment lost 2 bases, leaving 4 bases of the junction unmatched. The CDR3 protein is CSVELAGFSDTQYF. CDR3 nucleotides: TGCAGCGTTGAACTAGCGGGATTTTCAGATACGCAGTATTTT.

The chain is built from TRBV10-3 and TRBJ2-7, with a weak D call TRBD1 (5 bases). This CDR3 has 14 residues. Per germline, CDR1 ENHRY and CDR2 SYGVKD. Trimming cost V 3 bases and J 2 bases, with 11 bases left between them. The CDR3 spells CAISEQAATYEQYF. The DNA for the CDR3 is TGTGCCATCAGTGAACAGGCAGCCACCTACGAGCAGTACTTC.

The CDR3 DNA sequence: TGTGCCAGCAGCTTGAGGGGGTGGAGCACAGATACGCAGTATTTT. Translating it yields CASSLRGWSTDTQYF. The chain combines TRBV7-9 with TRBJ2-3; TRBD1 is a possible D gene (6 bases). Looked up from germline, CDR1 is SEHNR and CDR2 is FQNEAQ (reference sequence). Trimming shortened V by 3 bases and J by 0 bases, and 10 bases separated the two germline ends. This CDR3 contains 15 residues.

The J gene is TRBJ1-1, the V gene TRBV4-2, with D possibly matching TRBD1 (5 bases). Germline V CDR1 and CDR2: LGHNA, YNFKEQ. The length of the CDR3 is 16 residues. V shed 0 bases and J shed 5 bases, with 16 bases lying between them. CDR3: CASSQDWTKTRTEAFF. DNA of the CDR3: TGTGCCAGCAGCCAAGACTGGACAAAAACGAGGACTGAAGCTTTCTTT.

The V call is TRBV19, the J call TRBJ1-1; 8 bases are shared with TRBD1. Unmatched junction bases numbered 12, after V lost 4 bases and J lost 5 bases. Germline V CDR1 and CDR2: LNHDA, SQIVND (reference sequence). The CDR3 runs to 16 residues. CDR3 in DNA: TGTGCCAGTAGTACACAAGGGACAGGAGGTAGGACTGAAGCTTTCTTT. Translation gives CASSTQGTGGRTEAFF.

This clone was seen a handful of times. The chain joins TRBV30 to TRBJ2-5, with 11 nucleotides matching TRBD2. Germline CDR1 GTSNPN, CDR2 SVGIG (reference sequence). The CDR3 covers 14 residues. J lost 5 bases, V lost 3 bases, and 5 bases had no gene match. The DNA of the CDR3 is TGTGCCTGGAGGGAGACTAGCGGGACCGAGACCCAGTACTTC. Encoded protein: CAWRETSGTETQYF.

The chain carries TRBV5-4 and TRBJ2-2; 10 bases fit TRBD2. This CDR3 contains 15 residues. From germline, CDR1 is SGHNT and CDR2 YYREEE (reference sequence). V dropped 1 base and J dropped 7; count of bases not matched to a gene: 4. The CDR3 protein is CASSLTSGTGGELFF. The CDR3 DNA follows: TGTGCCAGCAGCTTGACTAGCGGGACGGGCGGGGAGCTGTTTTTT.

The chain employs TRBV28 and TRBJ2-7; D gene uncertain. V was pared by 5 bases and J by 7 bases, with 12 bases between. In germline, CDR1 is MDHEN, CDR2 SYDVKM. CDR3 length: 12 amino acids. Here the CDR3 DNA reads TGTGCCAGCAGTCCCCACCCACGGGAGCAGTACTTC. Protein product: CASSPHPREQYF.

The chain carries TRBV6-2 or TRBV6-3 and TRBJ1-5; D is ambiguous. Germline V gene sequence: CDR1 MNHEY, CDR2 SVGEGT. This CDR3 contains 15 residues. V gave up 0 bases and J gave up 6 bases, with 12 bases separating them. The CDR3 protein is CASSYSIGFSQPQHF. CDR3 sequence (DNA): TGTGCCAGCAGTTACTCGATCGGGTTTAGTCAGCCCCAGCATTTT.

The rearrangement links TRBV27 to TRBJ1-5; D is ambiguous. Germline V gives CDR1 MNHEY, CDR2 SMNVEV (reference sequence). This CDR3 has 13 amino acids. The V end lost 5 bases, the J end lost 7 bases, and 12 bases lay between the germline ends. Written as DNA, the CDR3 is TGTGCCAGCAGTGACACCCGTAACCAGCCCCAGCATTTT. This sequence encodes CASSDTRNQPQHF.